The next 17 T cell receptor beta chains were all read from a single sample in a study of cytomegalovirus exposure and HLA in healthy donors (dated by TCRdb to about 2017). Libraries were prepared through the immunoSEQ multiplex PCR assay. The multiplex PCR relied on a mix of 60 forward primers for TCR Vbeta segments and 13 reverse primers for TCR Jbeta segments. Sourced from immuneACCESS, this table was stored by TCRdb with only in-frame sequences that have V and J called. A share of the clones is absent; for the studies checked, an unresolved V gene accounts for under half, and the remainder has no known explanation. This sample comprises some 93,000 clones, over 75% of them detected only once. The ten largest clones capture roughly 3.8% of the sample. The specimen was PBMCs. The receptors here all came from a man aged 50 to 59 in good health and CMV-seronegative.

In nucleotides, the CDR3 is TGTGCCAGCAGCTCCGGGACTAGCGGAAGTACAGATACGCAGTATTTT. It translates to CASSSGTSGSTDTQYF. The chain carries TRBV7-2 and TRBJ2-3; TRBD2 aligns across 11 bases. From germline, CDR1 is SGHTA and CDR2 FQGNSA. The CDR3 contains 16 residues. With V trimmed by 4 bases and J by 3 bases, 6 bases remained unmatched.

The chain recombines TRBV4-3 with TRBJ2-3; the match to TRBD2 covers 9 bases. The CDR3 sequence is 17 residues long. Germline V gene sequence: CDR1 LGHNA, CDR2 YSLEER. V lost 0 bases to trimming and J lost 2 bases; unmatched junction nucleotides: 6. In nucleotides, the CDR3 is TGCGCCAGCAGCCAAGAAATTCCTAGCGGGATCACAGATACGCAGTATTTT. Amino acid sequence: CASSQEIPSGITDTQYF.

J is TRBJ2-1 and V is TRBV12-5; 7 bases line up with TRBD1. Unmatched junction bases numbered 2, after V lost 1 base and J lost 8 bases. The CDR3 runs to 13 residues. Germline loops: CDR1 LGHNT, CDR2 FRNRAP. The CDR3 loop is CASGLAGGDEQFF. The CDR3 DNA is TGTGCTAGTGGTTTGGCAGGGGGAGATGAGCAGTTCTTC.

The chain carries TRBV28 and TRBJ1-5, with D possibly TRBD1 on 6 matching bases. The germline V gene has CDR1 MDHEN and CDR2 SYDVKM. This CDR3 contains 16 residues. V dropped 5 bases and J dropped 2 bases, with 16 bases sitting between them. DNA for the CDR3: TGTGCCAGCAGTCCGATGAGGACAGTTCGCAATCAGCCCCAGCATTTT. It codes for CASSPMRTVRNQPQHF.

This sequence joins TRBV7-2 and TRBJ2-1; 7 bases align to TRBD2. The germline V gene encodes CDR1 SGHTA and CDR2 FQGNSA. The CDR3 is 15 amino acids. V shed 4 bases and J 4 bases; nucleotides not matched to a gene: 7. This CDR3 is CASSSVSGVYNEQFF. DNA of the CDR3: TGTGCCAGCAGCTCGGTAAGCGGGGTTTACAATGAGCAGTTCTTC. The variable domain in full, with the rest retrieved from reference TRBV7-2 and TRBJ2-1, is GAGVSQSPSNKVTEKGKDVELRCDPISGHTALYWYRQSLGQGLEFLIYFQGNSAPDKSGLPSDRFSAERTGGSVSTLTIQRTQQEDSAVYLCASSSVSGVYNEQFFGPGTRLTVL.

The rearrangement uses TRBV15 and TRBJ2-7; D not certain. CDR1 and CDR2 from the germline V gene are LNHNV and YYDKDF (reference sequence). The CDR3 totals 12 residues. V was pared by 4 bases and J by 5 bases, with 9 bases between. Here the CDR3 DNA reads TGTGCCACCAGCACCACCGGAGACGAGCAGTACTTC. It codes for CATSTTGDEQYF. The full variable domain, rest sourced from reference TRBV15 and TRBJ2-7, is DAMVIQNPRYQVTQFGKPVTLSCSQTLNHNVMYWYQQKSSQAPKLLFHYYDKDFNNEADTPDNFQSRRPNTSFCFLDIRSPGLGDTAMYLCATSTTGDEQYFGPGTRLTVT.

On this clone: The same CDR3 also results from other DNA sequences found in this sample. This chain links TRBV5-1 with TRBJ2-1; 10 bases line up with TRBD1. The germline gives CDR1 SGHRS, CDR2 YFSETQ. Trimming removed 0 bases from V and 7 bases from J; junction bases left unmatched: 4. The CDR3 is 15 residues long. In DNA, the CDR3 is TGCGCCAGCAGCTTGGAAGGACAGGGGGGGAATGAGCAGTTCTTC. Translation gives CASSLEGQGGNEQFF.

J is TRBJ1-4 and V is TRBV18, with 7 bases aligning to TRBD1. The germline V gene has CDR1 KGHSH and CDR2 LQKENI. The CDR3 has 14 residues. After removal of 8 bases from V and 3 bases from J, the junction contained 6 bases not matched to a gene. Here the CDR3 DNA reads TGTGCCAGCCGTACACAGGGGTCTAATGAAAAACTGTTTTTT. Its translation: CASRTQGSNEKLFF.

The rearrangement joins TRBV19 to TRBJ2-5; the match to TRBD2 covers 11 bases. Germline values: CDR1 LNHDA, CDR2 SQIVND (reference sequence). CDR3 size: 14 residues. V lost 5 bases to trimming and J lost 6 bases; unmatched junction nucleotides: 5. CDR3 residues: CASSGTSGRKTQYF. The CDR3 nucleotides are TGTGCCAGTAGTGGAACTAGCGGGAGAAAGACCCAGTACTTC.

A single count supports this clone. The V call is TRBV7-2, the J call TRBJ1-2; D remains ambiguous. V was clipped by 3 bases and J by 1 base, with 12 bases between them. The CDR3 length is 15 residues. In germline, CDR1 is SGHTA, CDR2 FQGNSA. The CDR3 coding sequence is TGTGCCAGCAGCTTTAGGTCGGGATTTAACTATGGCTACACCTTC. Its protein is CASSFRSGFNYGYTF.

In DNA form, the CDR3 reads TGTGCCATCACAAATCAGGGGCCTGAAGGGGAGCTGTTTTTT. Protein: CAITNQGPEGELFF. The chain joins TRBV10-3 to TRBJ2-2, with a possible D match to TRBD1 (6 bases). Trimming took 7 bases from V and 8 from J, leaving 17 bases between them. The CDR3 is made up of 14 amino acids. The germline V gene has CDR1 ENHRY and CDR2 SYGVKD.

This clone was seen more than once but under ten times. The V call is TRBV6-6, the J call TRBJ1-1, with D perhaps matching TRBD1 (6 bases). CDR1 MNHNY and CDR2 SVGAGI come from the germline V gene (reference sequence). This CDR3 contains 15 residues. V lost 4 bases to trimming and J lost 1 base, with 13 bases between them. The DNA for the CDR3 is TGTGCCAGCAGTTCCGCAGGGGAACCGAACACTGAAGCTTTCTTT. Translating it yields CASSSAGEPNTEAFF.

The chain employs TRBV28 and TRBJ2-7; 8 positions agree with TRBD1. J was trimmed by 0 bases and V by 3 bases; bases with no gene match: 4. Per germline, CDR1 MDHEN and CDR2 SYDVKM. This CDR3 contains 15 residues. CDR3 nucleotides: TGTGCCAGCAGTTTCCGACAGGGGTCCTCCTACGAGCAGTACTTC. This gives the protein CASSFRQGSSYEQYF.

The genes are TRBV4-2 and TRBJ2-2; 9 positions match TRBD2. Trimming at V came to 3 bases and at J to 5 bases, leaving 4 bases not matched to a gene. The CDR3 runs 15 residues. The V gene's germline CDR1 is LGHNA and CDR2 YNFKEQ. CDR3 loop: CASSQTAGGTGELFF. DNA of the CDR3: TGTGCCAGCAGCCAGACAGCGGGAGGAACCGGGGAGCTGTTTTTT.

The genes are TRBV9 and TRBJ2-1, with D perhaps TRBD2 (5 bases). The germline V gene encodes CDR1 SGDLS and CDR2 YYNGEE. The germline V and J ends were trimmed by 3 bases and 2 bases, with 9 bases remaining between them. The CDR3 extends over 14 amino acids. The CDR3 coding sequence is TGTGCCAGCAGCGCGGGGTCCACCTACAATGAGCAGTTCTTC. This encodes CASSAGSTYNEQFF.

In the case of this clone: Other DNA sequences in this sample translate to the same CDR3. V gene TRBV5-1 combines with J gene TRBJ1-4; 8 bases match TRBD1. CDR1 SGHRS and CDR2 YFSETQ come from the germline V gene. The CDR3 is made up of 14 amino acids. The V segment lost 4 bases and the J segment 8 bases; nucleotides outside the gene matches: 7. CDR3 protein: CASSPQGAVEKLFF. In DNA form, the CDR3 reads TGCGCCAGCAGCCCTCAGGGGGCGGTCGAAAAACTGTTTTTT.

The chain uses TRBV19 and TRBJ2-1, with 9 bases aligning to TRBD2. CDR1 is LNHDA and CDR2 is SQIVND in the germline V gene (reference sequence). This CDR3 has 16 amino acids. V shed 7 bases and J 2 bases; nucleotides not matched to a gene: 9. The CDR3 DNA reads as TGTGCCAGTAAGGATTTTGCGGGAGGGGCCTACAATGAGCAGTTCTTC. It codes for CASKDFAGGAYNEQFF. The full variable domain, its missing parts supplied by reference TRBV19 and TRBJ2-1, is DGGITQSPKYLFRKEGQNVTLSCEQNLNHDAMYWYRQDPGQGLRLIYYSQIVNDFQKGDIAEGYSVSREKKESFPLTVTSAQKNPTAFYLCASKDFAGGAYNEQFFGPGTRLTVL.